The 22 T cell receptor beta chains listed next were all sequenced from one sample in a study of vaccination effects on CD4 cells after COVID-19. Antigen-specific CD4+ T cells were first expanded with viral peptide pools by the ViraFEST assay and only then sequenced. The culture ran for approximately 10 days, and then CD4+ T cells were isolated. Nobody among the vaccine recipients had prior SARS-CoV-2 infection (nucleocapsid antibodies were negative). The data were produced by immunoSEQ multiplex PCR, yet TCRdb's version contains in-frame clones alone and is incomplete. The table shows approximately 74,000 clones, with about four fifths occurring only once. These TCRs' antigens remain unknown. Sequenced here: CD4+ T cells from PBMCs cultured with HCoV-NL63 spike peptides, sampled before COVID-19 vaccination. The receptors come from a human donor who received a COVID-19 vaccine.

The CDR3 spells CASSVGRSTEAFF. CDR3 in DNA: TGTGCCAGTAGTGTCGGAAGGAGCACTGAAGCTTTCTTT. This chain links TRBV19 with TRBJ1-1; D call uncertain. Per the germline V gene, CDR1 is LNHDA and CDR2 is SQIVND (reference sequence). V gave up 5 bases and J gave up 4 bases, with 11 bases separating them. CDR3 length: 13 residues.

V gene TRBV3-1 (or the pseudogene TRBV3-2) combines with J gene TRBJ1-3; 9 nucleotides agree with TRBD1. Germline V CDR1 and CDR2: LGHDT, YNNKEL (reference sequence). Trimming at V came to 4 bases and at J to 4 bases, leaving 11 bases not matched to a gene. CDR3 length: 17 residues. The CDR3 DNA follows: TGTGCCAGCAGCCGAAAGTTTGGGGGACAGGGAGGAAACACCATATATTTT. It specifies CASSRKFGGQGGNTIYF.

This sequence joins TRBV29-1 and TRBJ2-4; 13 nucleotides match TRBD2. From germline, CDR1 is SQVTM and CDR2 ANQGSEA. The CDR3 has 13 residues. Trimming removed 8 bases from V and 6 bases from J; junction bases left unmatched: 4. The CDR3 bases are TGCAGCTTCAGGACTAGCGGGGGAAACATTCAGTACTTC. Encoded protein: CSFRTSGGNIQYF.

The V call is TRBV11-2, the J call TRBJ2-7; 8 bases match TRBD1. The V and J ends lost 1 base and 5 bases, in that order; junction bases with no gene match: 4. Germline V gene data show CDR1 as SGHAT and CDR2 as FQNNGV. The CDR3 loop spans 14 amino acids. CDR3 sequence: CASSLGGQVNEQYV. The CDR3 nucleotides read TGTGCCAGCAGCTTAGGGGGACAGGTAAACGAGCAGTACGTC.

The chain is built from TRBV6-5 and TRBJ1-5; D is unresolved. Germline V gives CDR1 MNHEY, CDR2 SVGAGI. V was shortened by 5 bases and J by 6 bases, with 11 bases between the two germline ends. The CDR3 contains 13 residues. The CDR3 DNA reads TGTGCCAGCAGTACCGAGCCAGGTCAGCCCCAGCATTTT. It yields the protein CASSTEPGQPQHF.

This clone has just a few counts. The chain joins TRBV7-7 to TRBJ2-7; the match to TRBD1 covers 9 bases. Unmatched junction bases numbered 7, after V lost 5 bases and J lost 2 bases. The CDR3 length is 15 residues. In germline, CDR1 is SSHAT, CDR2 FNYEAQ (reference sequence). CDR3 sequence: CASSEDRGYTYEQYV. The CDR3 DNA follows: TGTGCCAGCAGCGAGGACAGGGGCTACACCTACGAGCAGTACGTC.

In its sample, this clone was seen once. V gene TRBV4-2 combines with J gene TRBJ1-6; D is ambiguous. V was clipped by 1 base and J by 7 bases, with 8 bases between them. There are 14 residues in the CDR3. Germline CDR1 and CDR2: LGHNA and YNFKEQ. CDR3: CASSQALGNSPLHF. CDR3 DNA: TGTGCCAGCAGCCAAGCCCTCGGGAATTCACCCCTCCACTTT.

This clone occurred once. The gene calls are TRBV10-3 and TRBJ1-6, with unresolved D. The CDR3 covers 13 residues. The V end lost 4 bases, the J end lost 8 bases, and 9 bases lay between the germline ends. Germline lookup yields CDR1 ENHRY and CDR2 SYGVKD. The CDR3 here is CAISAQADSPLHF. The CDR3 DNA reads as TGTGCCATCAGTGCTCAGGCAGATTCACCCCTCCACTTT.

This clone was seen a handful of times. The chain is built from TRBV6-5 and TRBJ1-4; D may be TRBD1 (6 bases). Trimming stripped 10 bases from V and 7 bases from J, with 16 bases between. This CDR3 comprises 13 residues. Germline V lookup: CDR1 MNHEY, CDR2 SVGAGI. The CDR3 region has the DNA TGTGCCACCAGCGCTACAGGGCGTGAAAAACTGTTTTTT. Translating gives CATSATGREKLFF.

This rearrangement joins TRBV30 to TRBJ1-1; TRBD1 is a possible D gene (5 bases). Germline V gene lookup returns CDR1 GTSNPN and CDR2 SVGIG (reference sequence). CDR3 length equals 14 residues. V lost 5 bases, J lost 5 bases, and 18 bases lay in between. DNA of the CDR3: TGTGCCTGGGTCCCTGGGGGATCGGGGACTGAAGCTTTCTTT. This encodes CAWVPGGSGTEAFF. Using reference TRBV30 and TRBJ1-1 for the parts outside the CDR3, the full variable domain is SQTIHQWPATLVQPVGSPLSLECTVEGTSNPNLYWYRQAAGRGLQLLFYSVGIGQISSEVPQNLSASRPQDRQFILSSKKLLLSDSGFYLCAWVPGGSGTEAFFGQGTRLTVV.

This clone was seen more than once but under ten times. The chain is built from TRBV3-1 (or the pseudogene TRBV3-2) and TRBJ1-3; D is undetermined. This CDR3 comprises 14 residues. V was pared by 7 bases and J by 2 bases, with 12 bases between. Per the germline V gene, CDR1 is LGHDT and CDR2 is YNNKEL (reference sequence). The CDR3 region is CASTNGHTGNTIYF. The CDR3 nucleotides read TGTGCCAGCACCAACGGGCATACTGGAAACACCATATATTTT.

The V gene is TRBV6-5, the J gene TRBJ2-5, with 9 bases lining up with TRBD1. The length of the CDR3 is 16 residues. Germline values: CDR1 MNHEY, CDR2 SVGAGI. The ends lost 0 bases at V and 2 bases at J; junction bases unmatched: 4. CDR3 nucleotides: TGTGCCAGCAGTTACTCGGGGACAGGGCCTCAAGAGACCCAGTACTTC. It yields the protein CASSYSGTGPQETQYF.

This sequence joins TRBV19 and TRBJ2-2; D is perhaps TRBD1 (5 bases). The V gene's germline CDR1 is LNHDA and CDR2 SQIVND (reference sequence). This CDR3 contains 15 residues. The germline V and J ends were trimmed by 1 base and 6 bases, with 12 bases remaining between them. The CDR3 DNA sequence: TGTGCCAGTAGTATAGGGGGCAGCAGGCCCGGGGAGCTGTTTTTT. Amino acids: CASSIGGSRPGELFF.

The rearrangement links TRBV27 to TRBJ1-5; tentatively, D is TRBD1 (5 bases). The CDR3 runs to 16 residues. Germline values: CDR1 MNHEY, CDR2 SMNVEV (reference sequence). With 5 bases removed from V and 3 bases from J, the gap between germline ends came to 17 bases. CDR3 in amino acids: CASSPWGGSNNQPQHF. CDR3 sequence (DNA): TGTGCCAGCAGTCCGTGGGGGGGTTCGAACAATCAGCCCCAGCATTTT.

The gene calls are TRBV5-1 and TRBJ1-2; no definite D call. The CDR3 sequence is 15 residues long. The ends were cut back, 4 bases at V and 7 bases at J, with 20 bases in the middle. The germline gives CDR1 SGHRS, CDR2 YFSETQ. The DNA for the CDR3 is TGCGCCAGCAGCCCTGGGGAAAGGGAGAAAGCTGGCTACACCTTC. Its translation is CASSPGEREKAGYTF.

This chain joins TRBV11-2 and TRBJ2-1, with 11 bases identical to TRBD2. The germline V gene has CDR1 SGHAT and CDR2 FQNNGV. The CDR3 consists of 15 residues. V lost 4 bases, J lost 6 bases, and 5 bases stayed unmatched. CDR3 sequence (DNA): TGTGCCAGCAGCTCCCGAGGGACTAGCGGCAATGAGCAGTTCTTC. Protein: CASSSRGTSGNEQFF.

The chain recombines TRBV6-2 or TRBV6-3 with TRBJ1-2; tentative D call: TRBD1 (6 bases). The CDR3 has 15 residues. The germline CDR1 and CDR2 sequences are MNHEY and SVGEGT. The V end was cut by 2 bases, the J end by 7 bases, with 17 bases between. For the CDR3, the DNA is TGTGCCAGCAGTTACCGGCCCCGACAGGATGTTGGCTACACCTTC. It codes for CASSYRPRQDVGYTF.

The CDR3 sequence is CASSQTENTEAFF. The CDR3 DNA reads as TGTGCCAGCAGCCAGACGGAGAACACTGAAGCTTTCTTT. The chain carries TRBV3-1 (or the pseudogene TRBV3-2) and TRBJ1-1, with no clear D. Trimming shortened V by 3 bases and J by 1 base, and 6 bases separated the two germline ends. Per the germline V gene, CDR1 is LGHDT and CDR2 is YNNKEL (reference sequence). This CDR3 contains 13 residues.

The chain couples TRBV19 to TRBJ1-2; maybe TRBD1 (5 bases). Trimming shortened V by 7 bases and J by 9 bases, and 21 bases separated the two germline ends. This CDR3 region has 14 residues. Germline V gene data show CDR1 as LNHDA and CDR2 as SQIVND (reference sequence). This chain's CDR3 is CASTPPYGGQSYTF. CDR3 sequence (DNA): TGTGCCAGTACCCCCCCTTATGGGGGTCAGAGCTACACCTTC.

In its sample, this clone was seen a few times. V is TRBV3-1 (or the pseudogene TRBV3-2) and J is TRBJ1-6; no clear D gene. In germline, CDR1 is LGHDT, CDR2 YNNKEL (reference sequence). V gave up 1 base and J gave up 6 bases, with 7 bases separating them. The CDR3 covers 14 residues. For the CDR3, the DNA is TGTGCCAGCAGCCAAGGTAGTGTTAATTCACCCCTCCACTTT. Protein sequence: CASSQGSVNSPLHF.

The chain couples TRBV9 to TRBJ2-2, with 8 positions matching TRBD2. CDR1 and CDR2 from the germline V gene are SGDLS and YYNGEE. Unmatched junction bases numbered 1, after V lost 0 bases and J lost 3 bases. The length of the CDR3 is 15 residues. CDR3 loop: CASSVVGGDTGELFF. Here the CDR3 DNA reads TGTGCCAGCAGCGTAGTCGGGGGGGACACCGGGGAGCTGTTTTTT.

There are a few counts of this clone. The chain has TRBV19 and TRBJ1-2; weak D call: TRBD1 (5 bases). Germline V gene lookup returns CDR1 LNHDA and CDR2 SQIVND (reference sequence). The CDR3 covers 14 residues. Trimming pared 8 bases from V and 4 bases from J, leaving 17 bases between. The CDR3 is CASSSRGAGYGYTF. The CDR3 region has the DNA TGTGCCAGTTCCTCCCGCGGGGCCGGCTATGGCTACACCTTC. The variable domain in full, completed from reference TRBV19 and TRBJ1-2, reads DGGITQSPKYLFRKEGQNVTLSCEQNLNHDAMYWYRQDPGQGLRLIYYSQIVNDFQKGDIAEGYSVSREKKESFPLTVTSAQKNPTAFYLCASSSRGAGYGYTFGSGTRLTVV.